These 13 T cell receptor beta chains were sequenced from one sample in a study of Ad26.COV2.S vaccination and SARS-CoV-2 variants. Treatment in this sample: some 20 received Ad26.COV2.S at low or high dose, single or two shots; several received placebo; per-sample allocation not given. Samples came from day 63 after the first vaccine or placebo injection. Produced via immunoSEQ multiplex PCR; TCRdb's table is partial and in-frame only. The sample yields approximately 360,000 clones, roughly 85% seen once. The sequencing here drew on peripheral blood, taken in a trial of Ad26.COV2.S vaccine versus placebo. Receptor source: a person between 18 and 65 years old who received the Ad26.COV2.S COVID-19 vaccine or a placebo.

V is TRBV15 and J is TRBJ2-3, with a weak D call TRBD2 (6 bases). This CDR3 has 15 amino acids. The germline gives CDR1 LNHNV, CDR2 YYDKDF (reference sequence). Between the trimmed V and J ends, which lost 5 bases and 0 bases, there was a span of 12 bases. CDR3 DNA sequence: TGTGCCACCAGCGGAACGGGAGTGAGCACAGATACGCAGTATTTT. This codes for CATSGTGVSTDTQYF.

This chain uses TRBV11-2 with TRBJ1-2; 7 nucleotides match TRBD1. The CDR3 has 13 residues. The germline V gene encodes CDR1 SGHAT and CDR2 FQNNGV. With V trimmed by 5 bases and J by 8 bases, 8 bases remained unmatched. The CDR3, as DNA: TGTGCCAGCAGCCAGGGGGGAGCCGGGGGCTACACCTTC. Protein: CASSQGGAGGYTF. The variable domain in full, with the rest retrieved from reference TRBV11-2 and TRBJ1-2, is EAGVAQSPRYKIIEKRQSVAFWCNPISGHATLYWYQQILGQGPKLLIQFQNNGVVDDSQLPKDRFSAERLKGVDSTLKIQPAKLEDSAVYLCASSQGGAGGYTFGSGTRLTVV.

CDR3 DNA: TGTGCCAGCAGTGATTTGGGTGACAGTCTTGACTATGGCTACACCTTC. Translating gives CASSDLGDSLDYGYTF. The V and J genes are TRBV25-1 and TRBJ1-2; D may be TRBD1 (5 bases). Trimming stripped 3 bases from V and 3 bases from J, with 17 bases between. This CDR3 comprises 16 residues. Germline values: CDR1 MGHDK, CDR2 SYGVNS.

The chain uses TRBV29-1 and TRBJ1-3; D unresolved. V lost 3 bases and J 7 bases, leaving 13 bases between the germline ends. Germline V gene lookup returns CDR1 SQVTM and CDR2 ANQGSEA. The CDR3 covers 13 residues. CDR3 loop: CSVEGRRRNTIYF. In DNA, the CDR3 is TGCAGCGTTGAGGGCAGGCGCCGGAACACCATATATTTT.

The rearrangement links TRBV5-1 to TRBJ2-5; 7 nucleotides match TRBD2. The CDR3 extends over 14 amino acids. The V segment lost 2 bases and the J segment 2 bases; nucleotides outside the gene matches: 3. The V gene's germline CDR1 is SGHRS and CDR2 YFSETQ. CDR3 loop: CASSFQAGQETQYF. The DNA for the CDR3 is TGCGCCAGCAGCTTCCAAGCGGGACAAGAGACCCAGTACTTC.

The V gene is TRBV9, the J gene TRBJ1-2; no definite D call. Trimming stripped 3 bases from V and 1 base from J, with 7 bases between. The length of the CDR3 is 13 residues. Germline loops: CDR1 SGDLS, CDR2 YYNGEE. The CDR3 region has the DNA TGTGCCAGCAGCGCTACTAGTAACTATGGCTACACCTTC. Its translation is CASSATSNYGYTF.

The V and J genes are TRBV7-9 and TRBJ2-1; 7 bases map to TRBD1. CDR1 is SEHNR and CDR2 is FQNEAQ in the germline V gene (reference sequence). V shed 5 bases, J shed 0 bases, and the junction held 7 bases outside the gene matches. The CDR3 contains 16 residues. As DNA, the CDR3 is TGTGCCAGCAGCCCAGACAGGGCTAGCTCCTACAATGAGCAGTTCTTC. Encoded protein: CASSPDRASSYNEQFF.

The V gene is TRBV5-6, the J gene TRBJ2-2; 8 positions agree with TRBD2. The CDR3 totals 17 residues. V lost 3 bases, J lost 7 bases, and 14 bases stayed unmatched. Looked up from germline, CDR1 is SGHDT and CDR2 is YYEEEE. CDR3 region: CASSSYGLAGSGGELFF. DNA for the CDR3: TGTGCCAGCAGCTCTTATGGTTTAGCGGGGTCTGGCGGGGAGCTGTTTTTT.

The CDR3 bases are TGTGCCAGCTCACCAGATGAGGCGGTTAGCTACACCTTC. This encodes CASSPDEAVSYTF. The chain joins TRBV18 to TRBJ1-2; no clear D gene. V was pared by 2 bases and J by 9 bases, with 13 bases between. The germline V gene has CDR1 KGHSH and CDR2 LQKENI. The CDR3 contains 13 residues.

On this clone itself: This CDR3 is also generated by other DNA sequences in the sample. V usage is TRBV20-1 and J usage is TRBJ2-5; D is ambiguous. The V gene's germline CDR1 is DFQATT and CDR2 SNEGSKA (reference sequence). This CDR3 spans 12 amino acids. V was trimmed by 3 bases and J by 4 bases, leaving 9 bases between them. CDR3 sequence: CSASPTGETQYF. DNA of the CDR3: TGCAGTGCTAGTCCCACGGGAGAGACCCAGTACTTC.

This chain links TRBV12-3 or TRBV12-4 with TRBJ1-4; D not certain. CDR3 length equals 13 residues. V shed 3 bases and J shed 8 bases, with 10 bases lying between them. The CDR3 here is CASSLNSGEKLFF. DNA of the CDR3: TGTGCCAGCAGTTTGAACAGTGGAGAAAAACTGTTTTTT.

The chain couples TRBV9 to TRBJ2-2; TRBD1 might be the D (7 bases). Per germline, CDR1 SGDLS and CDR2 YYNGEE. The CDR3 contains 14 residues. The ends were cut back, 1 base at V and 6 bases at J, with 10 bases in the middle. The CDR3 region is CASSVTGEAGELFF. The CDR3 DNA reads as TGTGCCAGCAGCGTAACAGGGGAGGCCGGGGAGCTGTTTTTT.

The chain joins TRBV30 to TRBJ1-6, with no clear D. The V end lost 1 base, the J end lost 8 bases, and 6 bases lay between the germline ends. Germline V gene data show CDR1 as GTSNPN and CDR2 as SVGIG (reference sequence). This CDR3 contains 12 residues. DNA for the CDR3: TGTGCCTGGAGTGCCACCCATTCACCCCTCCACTTT. Encoded protein: CAWSATHSPLHF. The full variable domain, completed using reference TRBV30 and TRBJ1-6, is SQTIHQWPATLVQPVGSPLSLECTVEGTSNPNLYWYRQAAGRGLQLLFYSVGIGQISSEVPQNLSASRPQDRQFILSSKKLLLSDSGFYLCAWSATHSPLHFGNGTRLTVT.